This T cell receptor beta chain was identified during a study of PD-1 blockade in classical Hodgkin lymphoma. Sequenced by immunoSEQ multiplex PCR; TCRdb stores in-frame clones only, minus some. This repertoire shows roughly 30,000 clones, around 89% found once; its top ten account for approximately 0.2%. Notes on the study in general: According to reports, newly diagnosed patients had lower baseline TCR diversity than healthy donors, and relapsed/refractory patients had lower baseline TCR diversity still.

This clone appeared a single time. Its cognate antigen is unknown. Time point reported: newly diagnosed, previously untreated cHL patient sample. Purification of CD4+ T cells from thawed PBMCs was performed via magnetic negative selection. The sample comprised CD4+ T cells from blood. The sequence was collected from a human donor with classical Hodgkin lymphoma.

In DNA form, the CDR3 reads TGTGCCAGCAGTTCCCAGGGGTCGAACTATGGCTACACCTTC. Translating gives CASSSQGSNYGYTF. The chain recombines TRBV2 with TRBJ1-2; tentative D call: TRBD1 (6 bases). The CDR3 sequence is 14 residues long. Trimming removed 5 bases from V and 2 bases from J, with 12 bases in between. Germline assignment: CDR1 SNHLY and CDR2 FYNNEI.